The 15 T cell receptor beta chains listed next were all sequenced from one sample in a study of early T cells in non-severe SARS-CoV-2 infection. TCRdb itself ran the 5' RACE reads through MiXCR, one entry per CDR3 protein. This table has around 76,000 distinct CDR3 sequences, around 11% appearing once. The sample taken for sequencing was whole blood. The receptors derive from an adult who was a healthcare worker with PCR-confirmed SARS-CoV-2 infection or an uninfected control (not recorded which).

The CDR3 DNA is TGCAGTGCTAGAAGGACTAGCGGGGGGATAGATACGCAGTATTTT. Protein: CSARRTSGGIDTQYF. The chain uses TRBV20-1 and TRBJ2-3, with TRBD2 matching 14 bases. Germline CDR1 reads DFQATT; CDR2 reads SNEGSKA (reference sequence). The CDR3 totals 15 residues. V gave up 2 bases and J gave up 5 bases; unmatched junction bases: 3.

On this clonotype: At one end, the junction sequence differs from germline, possibly due to a read error. V is TRBV6-2 or TRBV6-3 and J is TRBJ1-5, with unresolved D. The CDR3 has 15 amino acids. Germline V gene lookup returns CDR1 MNHEY and CDR2 SVGEGT. CDR3 DNA sequence: TGTGCCAGCAGTTCCCCGGTTCCCAGCAATCAGCACCAGCATTTT. As protein: CASSSPVPSNQHQHF.

The chain links TRBV29-1 to TRBJ1-2; D is uncertain. Deletions cut 4 bases from V and 1 base from J, with 4 bases between. Germline V lookup: CDR1 SQVTM, CDR2 ANQGSEA. The CDR3 spans 11 residues. The DNA of the CDR3 is TGCAGCGTTGGGAATAACTATGGCTACACCTTC. Protein product: CSVGNNYGYTF.

This clonotype was picked up many times. V usage is TRBV13 and J usage is TRBJ1-1, with D uncertain. Looked up from germline, CDR1 is PRHDT and CDR2 is FYEKMQ (reference sequence). V shed 2 bases and J shed 4 bases, with 8 bases lying between them. The CDR3 covers 13 residues. The CDR3 loop is CASSLRAITEAFF. CDR3 DNA: TGTGCCAGCAGCTTAAGGGCGATCACTGAAGCTTTCTTT.

V and J are TRBV9 and TRBJ2-6, with D perhaps TRBD2 (6 bases). Germline V gene sequence: CDR1 SGDLS, CDR2 YYNGEE. Trimming removed 4 bases from V and 1 base from J, with 30 bases in between. This CDR3 comprises 22 residues. The CDR3 DNA sequence: TGTGCCAGCAGCCCATACGGGCAGACTAGGCCCCTCGCAGCATCTGGGGCCAACGTCCTGACTTTC. It is translated as CASSPYGQTRPLAASGANVLTF.

This clonotype showed up just a few times. The CDR3 sequence is CASSGELGDTQYF. CDR3 nucleotides: TGTGCCAGCAGTGGGGAGCTCGGGGATACGCAGTATTTT. The chain is built from TRBV6-1 and TRBJ2-3; TRBD2 is a possible D gene (5 bases). Trimming removed 4 bases at V and 6 bases at J, with 11 bases between. The CDR3 has 13 amino acids. Germline V lookup: CDR1 MNHNS, CDR2 SASEGT.

This CDR3 is CASSSGTTQYF. The CDR3 DNA follows: TGTGCCAGCAGCTCCGGGACGACCCAGTACTTC. The rearrangement links TRBV6-5 to TRBJ2-5; D may correspond to TRBD1 or TRBD2 (5 bases each). CDR1 and CDR2 from the germline V gene are MNHEY and SVGAGI. The CDR3 totals 11 residues. Trimming removed 6 bases from V and 7 bases from J, with 9 bases in between.

This clonotype was found a few times. This chain joins TRBV7-9 and TRBJ2-7, with 9 nucleotides matching TRBD1. With 4 bases clipped from V and 4 bases from J, the junction kept 14 bases outside the gene matches. The germline V gene encodes CDR1 SEHNR and CDR2 FQNEAQ (reference sequence). This CDR3 spans 17 amino acids. The DNA of the CDR3 is TGTGCCAGCAGCTCCCAAGGTCGCGGGACAGGGAGTTACGAGCAGTACTTC. Translating gives CASSSQGRGTGSYEQYF.

This clonotype was detected only a few times. The chain links TRBV6-4 to TRBJ1-5; 8 bases align to TRBD1. The length of the CDR3 is 13 residues. CDR1 is MRHNA, CDR2 SNTAGT, per germline. The junction had 6 bases not matched to a gene; V was cut back by 7 bases and J by 7 bases. Written as DNA, the CDR3 is TGTGCCAGCACGGGACAGGTTGGACAGCCCCAGCATTTT. Its protein product is CASTGQVGQPQHF.

The sample holds a few counts of this clonotype. V gene TRBV18 combines with J gene TRBJ2-2; TRBD2 might be the D (5 bases). V gave up 2 bases and J gave up 4 bases, with 17 bases separating them. This CDR3 contains 17 residues. The germline V gene encodes CDR1 KGHSH and CDR2 LQKENI. The CDR3 is CASSPMRVQRSTGELFF. The CDR3 coding sequence is TGTGCCAGCTCACCAATGAGGGTTCAACGAAGCACCGGGGAGCTGTTTTTT. Supplemented by reference TRBV18 and TRBJ2-2, the full variable domain reads NAGVMQNPRHLVRRRGQEARLRCSPMKGHSHVYWYRQLPEEGLKFMVYLQKENIIDESGMPKERFSAEFPKEGPSILRIQQVVRGDSAAYFCASSPMRVQRSTGELFFGEGSRLTVL.

This clonotype was detected only a few times. V is TRBV4-1 and J is TRBJ2-7; D unresolved. Trimming pared 0 bases from V and 2 bases from J, leaving 11 bases between. This CDR3 region has 15 residues. Per the germline V gene, CDR1 is MGHRA and CDR2 is YSYEKL. CDR3 DNA: TGCGCCAGCAGCCAAGAAGGCCTCTCCCCCTACGAGCAGTACTTC. Amino acid sequence: CASSQEGLSPYEQYF.

The rearrangement uses TRBV10-2 and TRBJ2-3; D gene ambiguous. Deletions cut 6 bases from V and 1 base from J, with 11 bases between. Germline-derived CDR1 and CDR2 are WSHSY and SAAADI. The CDR3 covers 14 residues. The CDR3 sequence is CASRSSYGTDTQYF. The CDR3 DNA reads TGCGCCAGCAGGAGTTCCTACGGCACAGATACGCAGTATTTT.

This clonotype was counted only a few times. The CDR3 sequence: CAIAGHDNSPLHF. The DNA of the CDR3 is TGTGCCATCGCGGGACACGATAATTCACCCCTCCACTTT. The rearrangement uses TRBV10-3 and TRBJ1-6, with D possibly being TRBD1 (6 bases). CDR3 length: 13 amino acids. Germline V gene data show CDR1 as ENHRY and CDR2 as SYGVKD. With 8 bases removed from V and 5 bases from J, the gap between germline ends came to 10 bases.

Only a few counts were recorded for this clonotype. The gene calls are TRBV7-9 and TRBJ2-6; D gene uncertain. Trimming shortened V by 4 bases and J by 1 base, and 2 bases separated the two germline ends. Looked up from germline, CDR1 is SEHNR and CDR2 is FQNEAQ (reference sequence). CDR3 length: 13 residues. CDR3 residues: CASSSSGANVLTF. CDR3 bases: TGTGCCAGCAGCTCGTCTGGGGCCAACGTCCTGACTTTC.

This clonotype has a count of ten or more. V usage is TRBV5-1 and J usage is TRBJ2-7, with D possibly matching TRBD2 (6 bases). The length of the CDR3 is 15 residues. V gave up 4 bases and J gave up 6 bases, with 20 bases separating them. CDR1 SGHRS and CDR2 YFSETQ come from the germline V gene. CDR3: CASSLSTGAGSEQYF. CDR3 DNA sequence: TGCGCCAGCAGCCTGAGCACCGGGGCCGGGAGCGAGCAGTACTTC.